This TCR beta chain is from a study of T-cell reconstitution after alpha-beta-depleted transplantation in children. A TCRbeta library incorporating unique molecular identifiers was prepared. TCRdb independently ran MiXCR on the PCR reads; one entry per CDR3 protein. The table has roughly 500,000 distinct CDR3 sequences, approximately 29% seen once; the top ten hold approximately 2.3%. The CDR3 contains 17 residues. J lost 4 bases, V lost 1 base, and 15 bases had no gene match. The germline gives CDR1 DFQATT, CDR2 SNEGSKA (reference sequence). The sequences come from PBMCs from the stem cell graft donor, collected from the stem cell graft. The source of this sequence is a human donor who donated a stem cell graft to a child with aplastic anemia. The chain uses TRBV20-1 and TRBJ2-7; the match to TRBD2 covers 8 bases. DNA of the CDR3: TGCAGTGCTAGAGCCCTAAAAGGTGCGGGAGGCTCATACGAGCAGTACTTC. It translates to CSARALKGAGGSYEQYF.